In this sample, the clone carrying this T cell receptor (beta chain) turned up many times. V lost 5 bases and J lost 12, with 14 bases in between. This CDR3 region has 12 residues. From germline, CDR1 is MNHEY and CDR2 SVGEGT. These data come from a study of T-cell reconstitution after alpha-beta-depleted transplantation in children. Researchers prepared the TCRbeta library using unique molecular identifiers, the study reports. TCRdb re-derived calls from the PCR reads in MiXCR, one entry per CDR3 protein. In the table there are fewer than 130,000 distinct CDR3 sequences, 10% of which are singletons. The receptor was derived from a human donor who donated a stem cell graft to a child with acute lymphoblastic leukemia. The material sequenced was PBMCs from the stem cell graft donor, taken from the stem cell graft. The chain recombines TRBV6-2 or TRBV6-3 with TRBJ2-1; D ambiguous. CDR3 in amino acids: CASSVRLGAQFF. The CDR3 DNA reads as TGTGCCAGCAGTGTTCGCCTAGGTGCGCAGTTCTTC.